These T cell receptor beta chains were read from a single sample in a study of beta chain features in type 1 diabetes. Here immunoSEQ multiplex PCR was the method, and the copy in TCRdb shows in-frame clones only, minus some. The table shows approximately 300,000 clones, with approximately 11% occurring only once. What was sequenced was naive CD4+ T cells from blood. These TCRs come from a woman under 40 in good health. Each CDR3 is given with its conserved first and last residue. A D gene is named only where the DNA matches it firmly. Clone size, where shown, is once, few, many, or a class for clones that have expanded.

clone size: .
J gene: TRBJ2-6
D gene: .
V gene: TRBV29-1
CDR3 DNA: TGCTTCGAGGGTACCGGGGCCAACGTCCTGACTTTC
CDR3 protein: CFEGTGANVLTF

clone size: few
J gene: TRBJ2-1
D gene: TRBD2
V gene: TRBV18
CDR3 DNA: TGTGCCAGCTCACCTCTCAGACTAGCTTACAATGAGCAGTTCTTC
CDR3 protein: CASSPLRLAYNEQFF

clone size: few
J gene: TRBJ2-7
D gene: .
V gene: TRBV5-1
CDR3 DNA: TGCGCCAGCAGCCAGGCAGGGGCTGTCGACTACGAGCAGTACTTC
CDR3 protein: CASSQAGAVDYEQYF

clone size: .
J gene: TRBJ2-7
D gene: .
V gene: TRBV29-1
CDR3 DNA: TGCAGCGTTGAGCAGACAGCCTACGAGCAGTACTTC
CDR3 protein: CSVEQTAYEQYF

clone size: few
J gene: TRBJ2-2
D gene: .
V gene: TRBV9
CDR3 DNA: TGTGCCAGCAGCGTAGGTCAGGTGAACACCGGGGAGCTGTTTTTT
CDR3 protein: CASSVGQVNTGELFF

clone size: .
J gene: TRBJ2-7
D gene: TRBD2
V gene: TRBV7-9
CDR3 DNA: TGTGCCAGCAGCTTAGCGGGAGCGGGAGCTGAGCAGTACTTC
CDR3 protein: CASSLAGAGAEQYF

clone size: few
J gene: TRBJ2-7
D gene: .
V gene: TRBV25-1
CDR3 DNA: TGTGCCAGCAGTGTCTTGGGGGGGCTGGAGTACGAGCAGTACTTC
CDR3 protein: CASSVLGGLEYEQYF

clone size: few
J gene: TRBJ1-5
D gene: .
V gene: TRBV28
CDR3 DNA: TGTGCCAGCAGTTTAGGGCAACACAGTCAGCCCCAGCATTTT
CDR3 protein: CASSLGQHSQPQHF

clone size: once
J gene: TRBJ2-3
D gene: TRBD2
V gene: TRBV11-2
CDR3 DNA: TGTGCCAGCAGCTTATTCGCTAGCGGGGGCACAGATACGCAGTATTTT
CDR3 protein: CASSLFASGGTDTQYF

clone size: .
J gene: TRBJ2-5
D gene: .
V gene: TRBV19
CDR3 DNA: TGTGCCAGTAGCACGACCCCGGACAGAACGGGGACCCAGTACTTC
CDR3 protein: CASSTTPDRTGTQYF

clone size: .
J gene: TRBJ2-7
D gene: TRBD2
V gene: TRBV30
CDR3 DNA: TGTGCCGCCAAGCCTAGCGGGAGCTCCTACGAGCAGTACTTC
CDR3 protein: CAAKPSGSSYEQYF

clone size: .
J gene: TRBJ2-7
D gene: .
V gene: TRBV11-1
CDR3 DNA: TGTGCCAGCAGCTTAGCGCGAACAGACTACGAGCAGTACTTC
CDR3 protein: CASSLARTDYEQYF

clone size: few
J gene: TRBJ2-5
D gene: .
V gene: TRBV28
CDR3 DNA: TGTGCCAGCACCCAGGGTATCCAAGAGACCCAGTACTTC
CDR3 protein: CASTQGIQETQYF

clone size: .
J gene: TRBJ1-4
D gene: TRBD1
V gene: TRBV30
CDR3 DNA: TGTGCCTGGAGTGTGGACAGGGGCCAGAATGAAAAACTGTTTTTT
CDR3 protein: CAWSVDRGQNEKLFF

clone size: few
J gene: TRBJ2-1
D gene: .
V gene: TRBV7-2
CDR3 DNA: TGTGCCAGCAGCTTAATCGCCTACAATGAGCAGTTCTTC
CDR3 protein: CASSLIAYNEQFF

clone size: few
J gene: TRBJ2-5
D gene: .
V gene: TRBV4-2
CDR3 DNA: TGTGCCAGCAGCGGTAACCCGAGCGAGGAGACCCAGTACTTC
CDR3 protein: CASSGNPSEETQYF

clone size: .
J gene: TRBJ1-5
D gene: .
V gene: TRBV7-2
CDR3 DNA: TGTGCCAGCAGCTTAACCCGGGGGGATCAGCCCCAGCATTTT
CDR3 protein: CASSLTRGDQPQHF

clone size: .
J gene: TRBJ1-2
D gene: TRBD1
V gene: TRBV7-9
CDR3 DNA: TGTGCCAGCAGCGAAAGACAGGGTCCCTATGGCTACACCTTC
CDR3 protein: CASSERQGPYGYTF

clone size: few
J gene: TRBJ2-7
D gene: .
V gene: TRBV7-8
CDR3 DNA: TGTGCCAGCAGCTTATTAGTTGCCGGGAATGACGAGCAGTACTTC
CDR3 protein: CASSLLVAGNDEQYF

clone size: .
J gene: TRBJ1-1
D gene: TRBD1
V gene: TRBV27
CDR3 DNA: TGTGCCAGCAGTCTCTCCCGAGGGGGCCGCCTGAACACTGAAGCTTTCTTT
CDR3 protein: CASSLSRGGRLNTEAFF

clone size: .
J gene: TRBJ2-7
D gene: TRBD2
V gene: TRBV28
CDR3 DNA: TGTGCCAGCAGTTCGACTAGCGGGACACCCTACGAGCAGTACTTC
CDR3 protein: CASSSTSGTPYEQYF

clone size: .
J gene: TRBJ2-1
D gene: TRBD1
V gene: TRBV7-8
CDR3 DNA: TGTGCCAGCAGCTTACAGGGACAGGGATACAATGAGCAGTTCTTC
CDR3 protein: CASSLQGQGYNEQFF

clone size: .
J gene: TRBJ2-1
D gene: TRBD2
V gene: TRBV20-1
CDR3 DNA: TGCAGTGCCCGGGGGGATGAGCAGTTCTTC
CDR3 protein: CSARGDEQFF

clone size: few
J gene: TRBJ2-3
D gene: TRBD1
V gene: TRBV28
CDR3 DNA: TGTGCCAGCAGAAAAGACAGGGCCAACACAGATACGCAGTATTTT
CDR3 protein: CASRKDRANTDTQYF